This T cell receptor (beta chain) was found in a study of response to subunit inactivated influenza vaccine. Study results and limitations: With each seasonal influenza vaccination, the authors suggested, few new T cells are recruited.

Details on this clonotype: The antigen is not known.

J was trimmed by 5 bases and V by 7 bases; bases with no gene match: 6. From germline, CDR1 is DFQATT and CDR2 SNEGSKA (reference sequence). The CDR3 consists of 13 residues. TCRdb re-called the RT-PCR reads through MiXCR, storing one row per CDR3 protein. Among around 790,000 distinct CDR3 sequences listed, roughly 20% were seen once. This material consisted of PBMCs from blood, taken around 5 days after vaccination. The chain combines TRBV20-1 with TRBJ2-5; 11 positions agree with TRBD1. The receptor was isolated from a man aged 45-65 years who received an inactivated influenza vaccine. The CDR3 bases are TGCAGTGTTACGGACAGGGGGCTGGAGACCCAGTACTTC. As protein: CSVTDRGLETQYF.